Presented here are 9 T cell receptor beta chains from one specimen sequenced in a study of blood T cell repertoires in COVID-19. Assay: immunoSEQ multiplex PCR; the TCRdb copy retains only in-frame clones and omits some. The sample records about 150,000 clones, 80% to 90% being singletons. The sample taken for sequencing was peripheral blood. The receptors here all came from a woman aged 45 to 65 with acute or convalescent COVID-19.

The chain combines TRBV30 with TRBJ1-4, with unresolved D. The V and J ends lost 0 bases and 1 base respectively, with 9 bases between them. CDR1 and CDR2 (germline): GTSNPN, SVGIG (reference sequence). This CDR3 contains 15 residues. As DNA, the CDR3 is TGTGCCTGGAGTGTACAGTCCGGAACTAATGAAAAACTGTTTTTT. This codes for CAWSVQSGTNEKLFF.

V is TRBV9 and J is TRBJ1-2; TRBD1 matches at 7 bases. J lost 8 bases, V lost 0 bases, and 10 bases had no gene match. CDR3 length: 15 amino acids. From germline, CDR1 is SGDLS and CDR2 YYNGEE. In nucleotides, the CDR3 is TGTGCCAGCAGCGTAGCTGCAGGGGGAGTCCAGGGCTACACCTTC. It translates to CASSVAAGGVQGYTF.

This clone was counted a single time. The V call is TRBV10-3, the J call TRBJ2-1; a weak D match, TRBD2 (5 bases). Per the germline V gene, CDR1 is ENHRY and CDR2 is SYGVKD. V lost 0 bases and J 0 bases, leaving 9 bases between the germline ends. This CDR3 comprises 16 residues. The CDR3 is CAISESGGRSYNEQFF. CDR3 sequence (DNA): TGTGCCATCAGTGAGTCGGGCGGGCGCTCCTACAATGAGCAGTTCTTC.

The chain combines TRBV6-1 with TRBJ1-4; 8 nucleotides align to TRBD1. Trimming cost V 3 bases and J 7 bases; bases outside gene matches: 4. The CDR3 spans 14 residues. In germline, CDR1 is MNHNS, CDR2 SASEGT. CDR3 sequence reads: CASSEDREGEKLFF. CDR3 DNA: TGTGCCAGCAGTGAGGACAGGGAGGGTGAAAAACTGTTTTTT.

In its sample, this clone was seen once. The chain combines TRBV11-3 with TRBJ2-5, with 7 nucleotides matching TRBD1. The germline gives CDR1 SGHNT, CDR2 YENEEA. V shed 6 bases, J shed 2 bases, and the junction held 6 bases outside the gene matches. The CDR3 totals 14 residues. CDR3 DNA: TGTGCCAGCAGTCCAGGGGGACAACAAGAGACCCAGTACTTC. Encoded protein: CASSPGGQQETQYF.

The chain carries TRBV19 and TRBJ1-5, with 7 bases fitting TRBD1. J lost 2 bases, V lost 4 bases, and 2 bases had no gene match. Germline CDR1 reads LNHDA; CDR2 reads SQIVND (reference sequence). This CDR3 comprises 14 residues. CDR3: CASSNRGGNQPQHF. CDR3 coding DNA: TGTGCCAGTAGTAACAGGGGTGGCAATCAGCCCCAGCATTTT.

J is TRBJ1-1 and V is TRBV7-9; maybe TRBD1 (5 bases). Germline V gives CDR1 SEHNR, CDR2 FQNEAQ (reference sequence). V was clipped by 7 bases and J by 4 bases, with 13 bases between them. This CDR3 spans 13 amino acids. The CDR3 nucleotides read TGTGCCAGCATTGCGGGACGGAGCACTGAAGCTTTCTTT. Residues: CASIAGRSTEAFF.

The chain recombines TRBV13 with TRBJ1-1; D call uncertain. The germline gives CDR1 PRHDT, CDR2 FYEKMQ (reference sequence). The CDR3 spans 12 residues. V was cut by 4 bases and J by 10 bases, with 13 bases left in between. The CDR3 region has the DNA TGTGCCAGCAGCTATAGACTTCAGACAGCTTTCTTT. Protein sequence: CASSYRLQTAFF. The full variable domain, its missing parts supplied by reference TRBV13 and TRBJ1-1, is AAGVIQSPRHLIKEKRETATLKCYPIPRHDTVYWYQQGPGQDPQFLISFYEKMQSDKGSIPDRFSAQQFSDYHSELNMSSLELGDSALYFCASSYRLQTAFFGQGTRLTVV.

The chain couples TRBV7-6 to TRBJ2-6; 7 nucleotides line up with TRBD2. CDR1 and CDR2 (germline): SGHVS, FNYEAQ. The ends lost 2 bases at V and 2 bases at J; junction bases unmatched: 9. CDR3 length equals 18 residues. The CDR3 loop reads CASSLLGGAGTGANVLTF. The CDR3 coding sequence is TGTGCCAGCAGCTTATTGGGAGGGGCAGGCACTGGGGCCAACGTCCTGACTTTC.